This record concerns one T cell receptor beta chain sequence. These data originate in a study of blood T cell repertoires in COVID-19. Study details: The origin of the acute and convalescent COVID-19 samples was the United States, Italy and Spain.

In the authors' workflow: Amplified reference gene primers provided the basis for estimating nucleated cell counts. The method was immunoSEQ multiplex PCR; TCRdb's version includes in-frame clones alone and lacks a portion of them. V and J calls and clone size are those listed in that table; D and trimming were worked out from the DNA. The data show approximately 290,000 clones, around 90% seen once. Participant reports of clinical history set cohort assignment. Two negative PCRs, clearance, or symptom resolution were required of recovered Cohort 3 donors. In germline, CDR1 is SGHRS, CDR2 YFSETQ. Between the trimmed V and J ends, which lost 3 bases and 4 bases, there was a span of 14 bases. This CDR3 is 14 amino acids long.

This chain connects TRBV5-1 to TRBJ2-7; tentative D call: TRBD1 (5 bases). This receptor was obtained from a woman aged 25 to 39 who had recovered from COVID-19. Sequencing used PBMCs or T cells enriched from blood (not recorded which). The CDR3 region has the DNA TGCGCCAGCAGCTCCCAGGGCTGGGCTTACGAGCAGTACTTC. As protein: CASSSQGWAYEQYF.